The 27 T cell receptor beta chains below were found in one sample sequenced in a study of blood T cell repertoires in COVID-19 (dated by TCRdb to the early 2020s). Library preparation was by the immunoSEQ multiplex PCR assay. The immuneACCESS repertoire file appears here via TCRdb, limited to in-frame rearrangements. These files lack a portion of the clones; in checked studies, under half of the deficit traces to unresolved V genes, and the cause of the others is not known. The sample profile shows 90,000 to 100,000 clones; roughly 89% of them were found once. The top ten clonotypes cover over 15% of the sample. Sequenced: peripheral blood. The receptors here all came from a human donor in a cohort sampled during active COVID-19.

This clone was seen only once. The V gene is TRBV4-1, the J gene TRBJ2-1; D unclear. CDR1 MGHRA and CDR2 YSYEKL come from the germline V gene. The CDR3 covers 14 residues. Between the trimmed V and J ends, which lost 2 bases and 4 bases, there was a span of 9 bases. The CDR3 here is CASSQPGGYNEQFF. The CDR3 bases are TGCGCCAGCAGCCAACCCGGCGGTTACAATGAGCAGTTCTTC.

The chain is built from TRBV9 and TRBJ2-7, with TRBD2 identical over 7 bases. This CDR3 contains 15 residues. The germline V gene has CDR1 SGDLS and CDR2 YYNGEE. V lost 2 bases to trimming and J lost 2 bases; unmatched junction nucleotides: 7. Here the CDR3 DNA reads TGTGCCAGCAGCGTCACCGGGACTACCACCTACGAGCAGTACTTC. Protein sequence: CASSVTGTTTYEQYF.

For this clone: Other DNA sequences within the sample encode an identical CDR3. The J gene is TRBJ1-4, the V gene TRBV5-6; 9 nucleotides align to TRBD1. The CDR3 loop spans 14 amino acids. J was trimmed by 8 bases and V by 2 bases; bases with no gene match: 4. Germline values: CDR1 SGHDT, CDR2 YYEEEE. The CDR3 DNA is TGTGCCAGCAGCTTCGGACAGGGGCGAGAAAAACTGTTTTTT. This codes for CASSFGQGREKLFF.

J is TRBJ2-1 and V is TRBV28, with TRBD2 matching over 9 bases. Germline assignment: CDR1 MDHEN and CDR2 SYDVKM. V gave up 5 bases and J gave up 6 bases; unmatched junction bases: 8. The CDR3 runs 15 residues. The CDR3, as DNA: TGTGCCAGCAGTACACCGGGACTAGCATCCAATGAGCAGTTCTTC. Its protein product is CASSTPGLASNEQFF.

The chain recombines TRBV7-9 with TRBJ1-1; no definite D call. Trimming removed 1 base at V and 5 bases at J, with 8 bases between. Germline values: CDR1 SEHNR, CDR2 FQNEAQ (reference sequence). The CDR3 spans 13 residues. In DNA form, the CDR3 reads TGTGCCAGCAGCTTAGGGTCGCAGACTGAAGCTTTCTTT. As protein: CASSLGSQTEAFF.

The chain is built from TRBV15 and TRBJ2-1, with no clear D. Trimming left V 0 bases short and J 0 bases short, with 9 bases between. The CDR3 runs 16 residues. Germline V gene lookup returns CDR1 LNHNV and CDR2 YYDKDF (reference sequence). CDR3 amino acids: CATSRDRASSYNEQFF. The CDR3 DNA sequence: TGTGCCACCAGCAGAGATCGAGCTAGCTCCTACAATGAGCAGTTCTTC.

This chain connects TRBV28 to TRBJ1-5; D is possibly TRBD1 (5 bases). Germline assignment: CDR1 MDHEN and CDR2 SYDVKM. This CDR3 contains 16 residues. With 5 bases removed from V and 9 bases from J, the gap between germline ends came to 23 bases. The CDR3 DNA follows: TGTGCCAGCAGTCCACAAGCGGGGGGTGGGGGACGGCCCCAGCATTTT. Its protein product is CASSPQAGGGGRPQHF.

The chain recombines TRBV4-2 with TRBJ1-4; 7 nucleotides line up with TRBD1. Germline V gene lookup returns CDR1 LGHNA and CDR2 YNFKEQ. Germline trimming cut 7 bases from V and 6 bases from J; bases unmatched to any gene: 14. The length of the CDR3 is 16 residues. The CDR3 DNA is TGTGCCAGCACCCCCCAGAGGGGGCGCGGGGATGAAAAACTGTTTTTT. Translating gives CASTPQRGRGDEKLFF.

J is TRBJ1-2 and V is TRBV19; possible D gene TRBD1, 6 bases. The CDR3 loop spans 12 amino acids. Germline loops: CDR1 LNHDA, CDR2 SQIVND (reference sequence). Trimming stripped 5 bases from V and 8 bases from J, with 12 bases between. Here the CDR3 reads CASSPGVRGYTF. Here the CDR3 DNA reads TGTGCCAGTAGTCCAGGGGTACGCGGCTACACCTTC.

The chain is built from TRBV10-3 and TRBJ2-2; 13 bases agree with TRBD2. Trimming took 2 bases from V and 8 from J; bases not matched to a gene: 8. Germline CDR1 is ENHRY and CDR2 is SYGVKD. CDR3 length: 17 residues. CDR3 DNA: TGTGCCATCAGTGAGCCGAGTGGGACTAGCGGGATGGGGGAGCTGTTTTTT. Protein sequence: CAISEPSGTSGMGELFF.

This chain joins TRBV9 and TRBJ2-1, with 14 bases that match TRBD2. From germline, CDR1 is SGDLS and CDR2 YYNGEE. The length of the CDR3 is 18 residues. The junction had 10 bases not matched to a gene; V was cut back by 3 bases and J by 5 bases. The CDR3 loop is CASSARLAGGFTNNEQFF. The DNA of the CDR3 is TGTGCCAGCAGCGCCCGACTAGCGGGAGGGTTTACCAACAATGAGCAGTTCTTC. The whole variable domain, filled in from reference TRBV9 and TRBJ2-1, reads DSGVTQTPKHLITATGQRVTLRCSPRSGDLSVYWYQQSLDQGLQFLIQYYNGEERAKGNILERFSAQQFPDLHSELNLSSLELGDSALYFCASSARLAGGFTNNEQFFGPGTRLTVL.

The chain has TRBV2 and TRBJ1-6; TRBD1 matches at 9 bases. This CDR3 contains 14 residues. J lost 9 bases, V lost 7 bases, and 7 bases had no gene match. The germline V gene encodes CDR1 SNHLY and CDR2 FYNNEI. CDR3 in amino acids: CASTGGQGSSPLHF. In DNA form, the CDR3 reads TGTGCCAGCACCGGTGGACAGGGGTCTTCACCCCTCCACTTT.

This clone was picked up one time. The chain couples TRBV29-1 to TRBJ2-3; 13 nucleotides match TRBD2. This CDR3 comprises 17 residues. Trimming cost V 0 bases and J 3 bases; bases outside gene matches: 6. Germline CDR1 reads SQVTM; CDR2 reads ANQGSEA. CDR3 nucleotides: TGCAGCGTTGAAGATAGTTCGACTAGCGGGAGGACAGATACGCAGTATTTT. Residues: CSVEDSSTSGRTDTQYF.

This clone has a single count. The J gene is TRBJ2-1, the V gene TRBV19; 14 bases are a match to TRBD2. V lost 5 bases, J lost 0 bases, and 9 bases stayed unmatched. The CDR3 contains 19 residues. Per germline, CDR1 LNHDA and CDR2 SQIVND (reference sequence). CDR3 region: CASSGPGLAGANSYNEQFF. CDR3 nucleotides: TGTGCCAGTAGTGGACCGGGACTAGCGGGGGCCAACTCCTACAATGAGCAGTTCTTC. Drawing the rest from reference TRBV19 and TRBJ2-1, the complete variable domain is DGGITQSPKYLFRKEGQNVTLSCEQNLNHDAMYWYRQDPGQGLRLIYYSQIVNDFQKGDIAEGYSVSREKKESFPLTVTSAQKNPTAFYLCASSGPGLAGANSYNEQFFGPGTRLTVL.

As concerns this clone: Relative to the germline gene, one junction end is altered; a read error may explain this. The sample contains more than one DNA sequence encoding this CDR3. The chain joins TRBV2 to TRBJ2-7; D is perhaps TRBD1 (5 bases). The CDR3 length is 14 residues. The germline V gene has CDR1 SNHLY and CDR2 FYNNEI. In DNA, the CDR3 is TGTGCCAGCAGCGAAGTTGGGGCCCTTCACGAGCAGTACTTC. The encoded protein is CASSEVGALHEQYF.

The V gene is TRBV18, the J gene TRBJ1-1; tentatively, D is TRBD1 (5 bases). The V gene's germline CDR1 is KGHSH and CDR2 LQKENI. The CDR3 is 14 residues long. V gave up 6 bases and J gave up 6 bases, with 17 bases separating them. The CDR3 DNA reads as TGTGCCAGCTCCCGGGGAGGGGCCTCTTCTGAAGCTTTCTTT. Protein: CASSRGGASSEAFF.

The chain links TRBV5-1 to TRBJ2-7, with 7 nucleotides matching TRBD1. Trimming at V came to 0 bases and at J to 6 bases, leaving 6 bases not matched to a gene. This CDR3 has 14 amino acids. Per the germline V gene, CDR1 is SGHRS and CDR2 is YFSETQ. CDR3 nucleotides: TGCGCCAGCAGCTTGGCCTTGTCAGGGGGCGAGCAGTACTTC. This encodes CASSLALSGGEQYF.

The chain joins TRBV5-1 to TRBJ2-7, with no clear D. Germline V gene data show CDR1 as SGHRS and CDR2 as YFSETQ. Trimming left V 6 bases short and J 1 base short, with 11 bases between. The CDR3 totals 13 residues. DNA for the CDR3: TGCGCCAGCAAAATAAGTACTTCCTACGAGCAGTACTTC. Its protein is CASKISTSYEQYF.

The chain is built from TRBV6-1 and TRBJ2-3, with TRBD2 as a possible D gene (7 bases). The germline V gene encodes CDR1 MNHNS and CDR2 SASEGT. The V and J ends lost 2 bases and 2 bases respectively, with 11 bases between them. The CDR3 consists of 15 residues. CDR3 nucleotides: TGTGCCAGCAGTGAAATTCGGGGGGCCACAGATACGCAGTATTTT. Protein product: CASSEIRGATDTQYF.

The chain employs TRBV19 and TRBJ2-1, with TRBD2 matching 10 bases. In germline, CDR1 is LNHDA, CDR2 SQIVND (reference sequence). Unmatched junction bases numbered 5, after V lost 7 bases and J lost 2 bases. There are 15 residues in the CDR3. The CDR3 DNA follows: TGTGCCAGTAAGCCTAGCGGGAGAACCTACAATGAGCAGTTCTTC. Protein: CASKPSGRTYNEQFF.

The J gene is TRBJ2-5, the V gene TRBV4-2; 10 positions match TRBD1. In germline, CDR1 is LGHNA, CDR2 YNFKEQ. The trim removed 4 bases at V and 5 bases at J, leaving 1 base unmatched. CDR3 length equals 13 residues. CDR3 amino acids: CASSRTGGETQYF. The DNA for the CDR3 is TGTGCCAGCAGCCGGACAGGGGGGGAGACCCAGTACTTC.

The chain carries TRBV7-9 and TRBJ2-1; weak D call: TRBD1 (6 bases). The CDR3 consists of 15 residues. Trimming took off 2 bases at V and 2 bases at J, with 10 bases between the two ends. Germline V gene data show CDR1 as SEHNR and CDR2 as FQNEAQ (reference sequence). The CDR3 nucleotides are TGTGCCAGCAGCTTATCAGGGGAAACCTACAATGAGCAGTTCTTC. The encoded protein is CASSLSGETYNEQFF.

DNA of the CDR3: TGTGCCAGCAGCCAGGGACACATGACCTACGAGCAGTACTTC. It specifies CASSQGHMTYEQYF. This chain connects TRBV11-2 to TRBJ2-7, with D perhaps TRBD1 (6 bases). V lost 5 bases and J 2 bases, leaving 13 bases between the germline ends. The CDR3 length is 14 residues. Germline CDR1 reads SGHAT; CDR2 reads FQNNGV.

The rearrangement joins TRBV9 to TRBJ2-2; 9 positions match TRBD1. V gave up 0 bases and J gave up 3 bases; unmatched junction bases: 3. CDR1 is SGDLS and CDR2 is YYNGEE in the germline V gene. The CDR3 runs to 16 residues. The CDR3: CASSVGTGEYTGELFF. CDR3 sequence (DNA): TGTGCCAGCAGCGTAGGGACAGGGGAGTACACCGGGGAGCTGTTTTTT.

The chain couples TRBV30 to TRBJ1-5, with a weak D call TRBD1 (6 bases). Germline CDR1 GTSNPN, CDR2 SVGIG (reference sequence). This CDR3 region has 13 residues. Trimming stripped 3 bases from V and 4 bases from J, with 10 bases between. The CDR3 region has the DNA TGTGCCTGGAGCTACAGGGAGAATCAGCCCCAGCATTTT. Translated: CAWSYRENQPQHF.

The chain combines TRBV7-6 with TRBJ1-4; D not resolved. Trimming cost V 6 bases and J 7 bases, with 12 bases left between them. This CDR3 is built from 13 residues. CDR1 is SGHVS, CDR2 FNYEAQ, per germline. CDR3 amino acids: CASSARGGEKLFF. CDR3 bases: TGTGCCAGCAGTGCGCGGGGAGGTGAAAAACTGTTTTTT.

There are a few counts of this clone. The V gene is TRBV19, the J gene TRBJ1-6, with 7 bases fitting TRBD1. J was trimmed by 5 bases and V by 6 bases; bases with no gene match: 7. Germline V CDR1 and CDR2: LNHDA, SQIVND (reference sequence). CDR3 length: 15 residues. The CDR3 loop is CASRGGTADNSPLHF. CDR3 nucleotides: TGTGCCAGTAGGGGCGGGACAGCAGATAATTCACCCCTCCACTTT.